Below, 14 T cell receptor beta chains from the same sample are listed, as sequenced in a study of vaccination and CD4 T cells after COVID-19. Cultured CD4+ T cell DNA underwent sequencing with the Oncomine TCR Beta short-read assay. MiXCR, applied by TCRdb to the PCR reads, yields one record per CDR3 protein. The data hold roughly 20,000 distinct CDR3 sequences, with around half observed a single time. These receptors have no known antigen. Treatment defined: 10-day PBMC culture with coronavirus spike peptide pools or control peptides (ViraFEST assay). What was sequenced was CD4+ T cells from blood, cultured in vitro. All receptors derive from a human donor who had recovered from COVID-19.

The V gene is TRBV18, the J gene TRBJ1-3; 8 nucleotides line up with TRBD1. J gave up 6 bases and V 8 bases, and 9 bases lay outside the gene matches. The V gene's germline CDR1 is KGHSH and CDR2 LQKENI. The CDR3 is made up of 14 amino acids. CDR3 sequence reads: CASRSTGEENTIYF. The CDR3 DNA is TGTGCCAGCCGCTCGACAGGGGAGGAAAACACCATATATTTT.

This clonotype was counted once. The chain links TRBV4-1 to TRBJ1-2; maybe TRBD1 (5 bases). Germline loops: CDR1 MGHRA, CDR2 YSYEKL. V was clipped by 4 bases and J by 3 bases, with 15 bases between them. This CDR3 is built from 15 residues. The CDR3 DNA sequence: TGCGCCAGCAGCCCGACGGGGGTTGCTGACTATGGCTACACCTTC. Its protein product is CASSPTGVADYGYTF.

This clonotype was observed a few times. The chain links TRBV20-1 to TRBJ1-2; D ambiguous. Trimming took off 0 bases at V and 6 bases at J, with 17 bases between the two ends. CDR1 DFQATT and CDR2 SNEGSKA come from the germline V gene (reference sequence). This CDR3 contains 15 residues. The CDR3 coding sequence is TGCAGTGCTAGAGATCATGGAGGGCCGTCGAATGGCTACACCTTC. Protein product: CSARDHGGPSNGYTF.

V and J are TRBV12-3 or TRBV12-4 and TRBJ1-2, with 7 positions matching TRBD1. CDR3 length: 13 residues. The trim removed 5 bases at V and 8 bases at J, leaving 8 bases unmatched. The CDR3 region is CASSPTGFEGYTF. The DNA of the CDR3 is TGTGCCAGCAGTCCGACAGGGTTTGAGGGCTACACCTTC.

The V call is TRBV6-1, the J call TRBJ1-1; possible D gene TRBD1, 5 bases. The CDR3 contains 14 residues. The V gene lost 7 bases and the J gene lost 3 bases, with 15 bases spanning the gap. Germline V gene lookup returns CDR1 MNHNS and CDR2 SASEGT. The CDR3 spells CASIRAGTDTEAFF. The CDR3 coding sequence is TGTGCCAGCATAAGGGCAGGGACGGACACTGAAGCTTTCTTT.

This clonotype was seen only a few times. This sequence joins TRBV6-2 or TRBV6-3 and TRBJ2-1; D ambiguous. This CDR3 has 13 residues. Germline CDR1 and CDR2: MNHEY and SVGEGT. V was cut by 6 bases and J by 0 bases, with 6 bases left in between. For the CDR3, the DNA is TGTGCCAGCAGCTGGGACTCCTACAATGAGCAGTTCTTC. Its translation is CASSWDSYNEQFF.

The chain links TRBV7-2 to TRBJ1-1; a weak D match, TRBD1 (6 bases). This CDR3 region has 15 residues. V was shortened by 5 bases and J by 1 base, with 14 bases between the two germline ends. Germline V CDR1 and CDR2: SGHTA, FQGNSA. The CDR3 protein is CASSPRGGPNTEAFF. CDR3 sequence (DNA): TGTGCCAGCAGCCCTCGGGGGGGCCCGAACACTGAAGCTTTCTTT.

The chain combines TRBV6-1 with TRBJ1-2, with D unresolved. CDR3 length: 13 residues. Germline CDR1 and CDR2: MNHNS and SASEGT. V was trimmed by 2 bases and J by 8 bases, leaving 12 bases between them. The CDR3 bases are TGTGCCAGCAGTGAAAATTTTCGGAGGGGCTACACCTTC. As protein: CASSENFRRGYTF.

The chain's CDR3 is CAWSPGPTTDTQYF. The CDR3 DNA sequence: TGTGCCTGGAGTCCGGGACCCACCACAGATACGCAGTATTTT. The chain couples TRBV30 to TRBJ2-3; TRBD1 or TRBD2 may be the D gene (5 bases each). The CDR3 has 14 amino acids. Trimming cost V 2 bases and J 2 bases, with 11 bases left between them. The germline V gene encodes CDR1 GTSNPN and CDR2 SVGIG (reference sequence).

Only a few counts were recorded for this clonotype. The rearrangement uses TRBV6-1 and TRBJ1-1, with D possibly matching TRBD1 (5 bases). Germline-derived CDR1 and CDR2 are MNHNS and SASEGT. Trimming cost V 7 bases and J 0 bases, with 15 bases left between them. The CDR3 has 15 amino acids. CDR3 sequence (DNA): TGTGCCAGCAATCCTCGGACAATCATGAACACTGAAGCTTTCTTT. This codes for CASNPRTIMNTEAFF.

This sequence joins TRBV19 and TRBJ1-1; D is ambiguous. The germline V gene encodes CDR1 LNHDA and CDR2 SQIVND (reference sequence). Trimming shortened V by 2 bases and J by 4 bases, and 11 bases separated the two germline ends. This CDR3 has 14 residues. For the CDR3, the DNA is TGTGCCAGTAGTATACAGCCGGACTCCACTGAAGCTTTCTTT. Its translation is CASSIQPDSTEAFF. The whole variable domain, remainder taken from reference TRBV19 and TRBJ1-1, is DGGITQSPKYLFRKEGQNVTLSCEQNLNHDAMYWYRQDPGQGLRLIYYSQIVNDFQKGDIAEGYSVSREKKESFPLTVTSAQKNPTAFYLCASSIQPDSTEAFFGQGTRLTVV.

V usage is TRBV6-5 and J usage is TRBJ1-4; D uncertain. CDR1 MNHEY and CDR2 SVGAGI come from the germline V gene. Trimming left V 0 bases short and J 0 bases short, with 5 bases between. The CDR3 is 15 amino acids. CDR3 nucleotide sequence: TGTGCCAGCAGTTACTCGACCGCAACTAATGAAAAACTGTTTTTT. It translates to CASSYSTATNEKLFF.

This clonotype was picked up a small number of times. The rearrangement uses TRBV27 and TRBJ2-6; 7 nucleotides agree with TRBD1. Trimming removed 3 bases from V and 2 bases from J; junction bases left unmatched: 7. The CDR3 length is 17 residues. The germline gives CDR1 MNHEY, CDR2 SMNVEV (reference sequence). DNA of the CDR3: TGTGCCAGCAGTTTCCATACAGGGGAAGCTGGGGCCAACGTCCTGACTTTC. It yields the protein CASSFHTGEAGANVLTF. The full variable domain, rest sourced from reference TRBV27 and TRBJ2-6, is EAQVTQNPRYLITVTGKKLTVTCSQNMNHEYMSWYRQDPGLGLRQIYYSMNVEVTDKGDVPEGYKVSRKEKRNFPLILESPSPNQTSLYFCASSFHTGEAGANVLTFGAGSRLTVL.

The chain combines TRBV7-8 with TRBJ1-3; no reliable D call. This CDR3 region has 14 residues. Trimming removed 5 bases at V and 8 bases at J, with 16 bases between. The germline V gene has CDR1 SGHVS and CDR2 FQNEAQ. This chain's CDR3 is CASSPGFPRDTIYF. CDR3 DNA: TGTGCCAGCAGCCCGGGTTTCCCCCGGGACACCATATATTTT. Filled out from reference TRBV7-8 and TRBJ1-3, the complete variable domain reads GAGVSQSPRYKVAKRGQDVALRCDPISGHVSLFWYQQALGQGPEFLTYFQNEAQLDKSGLPSDRFFAERPEGSVSTLKIQRTQQEDSAVYLCASSPGFPRDTIYFGEGSWLTVV.